This TCR beta chain is drawn from a study of T cell changes during pregnancy in multiple sclerosis. The repertoire was sequenced with immunoSEQ multiplex PCR; TCRdb's copy has only in-frame clones and lacks some. Among more than 50,000 clones listed, 80% to 90% were seen once. The receptor comes from a female donor with multiple sclerosis, enrolled in a pregnancy study. Source: peripheral blood, taken in the first trimester of pregnancy.

CDR3 sequence: CAWSEQVGYEQYF. The CDR3 coding sequence is TGTGCCTGGAGTGAACAGGTCGGCTACGAGCAGTACTTC. This sequence joins TRBV30 and TRBJ2-7, with D maybe TRBD1 (5 bases). V was pared by 1 base and J by 3 bases, with 10 bases between. This CDR3 comprises 13 residues. In germline, CDR1 is GTSNPN, CDR2 SVGIG (reference sequence).